This T cell receptor beta chain was recovered during a study of memory CD4+ T cells and cytomegalovirus serostatus (dated by TCRdb to between 2017 and 2020). About the investigation overall: The cohort comprised 33 healthy Belgian adults, 9 CMV seropositive and about 24 CMV seronegative. CD4+ memory TCRbeta repertoires of a Belgian cohort with known cytomegalovirus serostatus were sequenced in order to replicate a published TCR-based CMV serostatus classifier.

Genomic DNA was extracted from sorted cells with the Quick-DNA Microprep Kit. Amplification of TCRbeta DNA was done with the immunoSEQ hsTCRbeta kit, following the protocol from the manufacturer. An Illumina MiSeq instrument was used to sequence the TCRbeta libraries. The published analysis was carried out like this. After out-of-frame sequences were removed, millions of distinct TCRbeta sequences remained, averaging about 67,000 per individual. Two values were used to score each individual: the count of roughly 150 previously reported CMV-associated TCRbeta sequences and the total count of productive distinct TCRbeta sequences. A beta-binomial model was reimplemented in Python, and random forests from scikit-learn, run with default parameters, were trained on data from the US cohort. Classifier performance on the Belgian cohort was reported as the median AUC with percentile confidence intervals calculated over 10,000 bootstrap iterations. This is the immuneACCESS table as TCRdb keeps it, with only in-frame sequences that have V and J called. A part of the clones is gone; compared with another copy, unresolved V genes explain less than half, and the rest is unexplained. That table furnishes V, J and clone size, whereas the DNA furnished D and trimming. For this sample the table gives approximately 50,000 clones, of which about 80% were detected only once. The ten largest clones take up over 2% of the sample.

Single viable CD3+CD4+CD8-CD45RO+ cells were sorted as memory CD4+ T cells on a FACSAria II. CMV serostatus was determined with a Roche Elecsys assay detecting serum IgG against CMV pp150, pp28, p38 and p52. Once the samples were thawed, total CD4+ T cells were enriched through positive selection using CD4 magnetic microbeads. The samples came from a different study that was designed specifically to examine the CD4+ T cell memory repertoire. Following standard operating procedures, peripheral blood mononuclear cells were isolated and cryopreserved, while serum was kept at -80 degrees C. Staining used CD3-PerCP (BW264/56), CD4-APC (RPA-T4), CD45RO-PE (UCHT1) and CD8-Pacific Orange (3B5) antibodies, with Sytox blue excluding non-viable cells. Germline trimming amounts to 1 base on V and 7 bases on J, with 5 as the count of junction bases outside the gene matches. The CDR3 holds 13 amino acids from the cysteine to the phenylalanine. Just CDR3 DNA is preserved here, 39 bases in frame from base 1. CDR1 and CDR2 are drawn from the germline V gene: SQVTM, ANQGSEA.

On the study overall, not on this receptor specifically: Only CD4+CD45RO+ memory cells were sequenced, unlike the original study, which covered naive and memory CD4+ and CD8+ populations. On the Belgian cohort, the classifier based on the original framework reached a median bootstrapped AUC of 0.95, with a 95% CI of 0.76-1.00. The results were interpreted as suggesting that the CMV-associated TCR signature is mostly present in the CD4+ memory repertoire. Among the 150 to 200 previously reported CMV-associated TCRbeta sequences, some 70 showed up in the CD4+ memory repertoires, with each one found in between one and five individuals. For CMV serostatus prediction, a median bootstrapped AUC of 0.95 was reached with the original framework, and a median bootstrapped AUC of roughly 0.92 was reached with a US-trained random forest.

This clone has only a few counts. This clone's antigen is unknown. Base qualities are not recorded, but no much larger clone differs from it by a single base. The sequence came from an adult in good health and CMV-seropositive. Sequencing was carried out using memory CD4+ T cells from blood. The chain links TRBV29-1 with TRBJ1-1; 8 nucleotides in the junction match TRBD1. CDR3 protein: CSVEGRGPLEAFF. The DNA reads as follows: TGCAGCGTTGAAGGCAGGGGGCCTCTTGAAGCTTTCTTT.